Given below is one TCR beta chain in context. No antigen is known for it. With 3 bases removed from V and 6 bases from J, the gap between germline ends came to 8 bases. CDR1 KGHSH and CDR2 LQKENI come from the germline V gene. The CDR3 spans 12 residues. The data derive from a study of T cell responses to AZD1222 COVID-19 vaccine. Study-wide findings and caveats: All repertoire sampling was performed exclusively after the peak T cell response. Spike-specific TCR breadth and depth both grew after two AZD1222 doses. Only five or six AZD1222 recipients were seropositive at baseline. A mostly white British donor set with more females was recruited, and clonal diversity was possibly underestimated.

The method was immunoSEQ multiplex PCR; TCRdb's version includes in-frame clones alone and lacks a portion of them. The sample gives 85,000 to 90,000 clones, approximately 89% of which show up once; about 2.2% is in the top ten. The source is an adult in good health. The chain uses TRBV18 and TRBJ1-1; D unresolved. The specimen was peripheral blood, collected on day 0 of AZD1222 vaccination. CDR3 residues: CASSPGKPEAFF. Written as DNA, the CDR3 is TGTGCCAGCTCACCTGGTAAACCTGAAGCTTTCTTT.